This entry lists 20 T cell receptor beta chains sequenced from one sample in a study of lymphopenia after photon versus proton radiotherapy. Using immunoSEQ multiplex PCR, the repertoire was profiled, and TCRdb retains in-frame clones only, with some absent. Of some 25,000 clones in the sample, 90% were seen once. The specimen was peripheral blood, collected from a patient treated with photon-based radiotherapy. The receptors were gathered from a woman between 50 and 59 years old with cholangiocarcinoma.

The chain recombines TRBV13 with TRBJ2-5; D is perhaps TRBD1 or TRBD2 (7 bases each). The J call may not be correct, given that the DNA end is closer to TRBJ2-7. From germline, CDR1 is PRHDT and CDR2 FYEKMQ (reference sequence). The CDR3 runs to 14 residues. This CDR3 reads CASSSGTARYEQYF. The CDR3 bases are TGTGCCAGCAGCAGCGGGACAGCCCGGTACGAGCAGTACTTC.

This chain links TRBV7-9 with TRBJ2-7; either TRBD1 or TRBD2 may supply D (6 bases each). V gave up 1 base and J gave up 5 bases, with 9 bases separating them. CDR3 length: 13 amino acids. The germline V gene has CDR1 SEHNR and CDR2 FQNEAQ (reference sequence). CDR3 residues: CASSLVGGHEQYF. In nucleotides, the CDR3 is TGTGCCAGCAGCTTAGTGGGGGGCCACGAGCAGTACTTC.

This sequence joins TRBV7-9 and TRBJ1-1; tentative D call: TRBD1 (6 bases). This CDR3 has 14 residues. Looked up from germline, CDR1 is SEHNR and CDR2 is FQNEAQ (reference sequence). Deletions cut 4 bases from V and 2 bases from J, with 11 bases between. As DNA, the CDR3 is TGTGCCAGCAGCTCACAGGGTTCTAACACTGAAGCTTTCTTT. This codes for CASSSQGSNTEAFF.

This clone turned up a few times. The chain has TRBV30 and TRBJ1-3; D is undetermined. This CDR3 is built from 12 residues. Germline V gene sequence: CDR1 GTSNPN, CDR2 SVGIG (reference sequence). With 4 bases removed from V and 2 bases from J, the gap between germline ends came to 6 bases. The DNA of the CDR3 is TGTGCCTGGAAGGCGGCTGGAAACACCATATATTTT. Translated: CAWKAAGNTIYF. The full variable domain, its missing parts supplied by reference TRBV30 and TRBJ1-3, is SQTIHQWPATLVQPVGSPLSLECTVEGTSNPNLYWYRQAAGRGLQLLFYSVGIGQISSEVPQNLSASRPQDRQFILSSKKLLLSDSGFYLCAWKAAGNTIYFGEGSWLTVV.

V gene TRBV19 combines with J gene TRBJ1-3, with 8 bases aligning to TRBD1. V was clipped by 8 bases and J by 2 bases; unmatched bases: 2. The germline V gene encodes CDR1 LNHDA and CDR2 SQIVND (reference sequence). The CDR3 runs to 13 residues. The CDR3 DNA is TGTGCCAGTGCGGACAGGGCTGGAAACACCATATATTTT. Translation gives CASADRAGNTIYF. Variable domain in full (rest from reference TRBV19 and TRBJ1-3): DGGITQSPKYLFRKEGQNVTLSCEQNLNHDAMYWYRQDPGQGLRLIYYSQIVNDFQKGDIAEGYSVSREKKESFPLTVTSAQKNPTAFYLCASADRAGNTIYFGEGSWLTVV.

The rearrangement uses TRBV9 and TRBJ1-2; D uncertain. CDR1 is SGDLS, CDR2 YYNGEE, per germline. The CDR3 runs 15 residues. V lost 0 bases, J lost 0 bases, and 9 bases lay in between. DNA for the CDR3: TGTGCCAGCAGCGTAGCGGGCAGCACTAACTATGGCTACACCTTC. This encodes CASSVAGSTNYGYTF.

The rearrangement joins TRBV5-1 to TRBJ2-3, with D possibly being TRBD1 (6 bases). Trimming pared 2 bases from V and 4 bases from J, leaving 8 bases between. CDR3 length equals 13 residues. The V gene's germline CDR1 is SGHRS and CDR2 YFSETQ. The chain's CDR3 is CASSLQGPDTQYF. The CDR3 coding sequence is TGCGCCAGCAGCTTACAGGGTCCAGATACGCAGTATTTT.

The chain joins TRBV7-2 to TRBJ2-2, with TRBD2 matching over 7 bases. V shed 4 bases and J 1 base; nucleotides not matched to a gene: 6. Per germline, CDR1 SGHTA and CDR2 FQGNSA. The length of the CDR3 is 16 residues. The CDR3 sequence is CASSSRLALNTGELFF. The CDR3, as DNA: TGTGCCAGCAGCTCCCGACTAGCCTTGAACACCGGGGAGCTGTTTTTT.

The chain is built from TRBV25-1 and TRBJ1-2, with a tentative D call TRBD1 (5 bases). This CDR3 has 14 amino acids. Per the germline V gene, CDR1 is MGHDK and CDR2 is SYGVNS. Trimming took 4 bases from V and 8 from J, leaving 17 bases between them. The CDR3: CASSASGSGGGYTF. CDR3 coding DNA: TGTGCCAGCAGTGCCTCAGGGTCCGGGGGGGGCTACACCTTC.

The gene calls are TRBV5-1 and TRBJ2-5; TRBD1 agrees at 9 bases. V was pared by 7 bases and J by 5 bases, with 3 bases of the junction left unmatched. There are 12 residues in the CDR3. The germline gives CDR1 SGHRS, CDR2 YFSETQ. CDR3 protein: CASGTGLETQYF. CDR3 nucleotides: TGCGCCAGCGGGACAGGGTTGGAGACCCAGTACTTC.

This chain links TRBV4-2 with TRBJ1-4; no clear D. In germline, CDR1 is LGHNA, CDR2 YNFKEQ. Deletions cut 2 bases from V and 2 bases from J, with 9 bases between. The CDR3 is made up of 15 amino acids. The CDR3 nucleotides read TGTGCCAGCAGCCAACTGGACGCTACTAATGAAAAACTGTTTTTT. Protein sequence: CASSQLDATNEKLFF.

This clone was counted a single time. The gene calls are TRBV19 and TRBJ2-1, with 11 bases lining up with TRBD2. From germline, CDR1 is LNHDA and CDR2 SQIVND (reference sequence). This CDR3 comprises 15 residues. Losses at the gene ends were 5 bases for V and 6 bases for J; bases not matched to a gene: 6. As DNA, the CDR3 is TGTGCCAGTAGTGATAGCGGGGGGGCTAGCAATGAGCAGTTCTTC. As protein: CASSDSGGASNEQFF.

V is TRBV7-9 and J is TRBJ2-5; 9 bases map to TRBD1. V was clipped by 6 bases and J by 5 bases; unmatched bases: 10. Per germline, CDR1 SEHNR and CDR2 FQNEAQ (reference sequence). The CDR3 covers 15 residues. Here the CDR3 reads CASSPTGGPLETQYF. The CDR3 nucleotides are TGTGCCAGCAGTCCCACAGGGGGCCCCCTTGAGACCCAGTACTTC.

V and J are TRBV7-2 and TRBJ1-1, with D possibly TRBD1 on 6 matching bases. Germline V gene data show CDR1 as SGHTA and CDR2 as FQGNSA. V was trimmed by 0 bases and J by 0 bases, leaving 11 bases between them. This CDR3 has 16 amino acids. In DNA, the CDR3 is TGTGCCAGCAGCTTAGCGTCGGACAGCCTGAACACTGAAGCTTTCTTT. This encodes CASSLASDSLNTEAFF.

The rearrangement joins TRBV5-1 to TRBJ2-2, with 9 bases identical to TRBD2. V dropped 2 bases and J dropped 4; count of bases not matched to a gene: 6. Germline V CDR1 and CDR2: SGHRS, YFSETQ. The CDR3 loop spans 16 amino acids. The CDR3 sequence is CASSLFSGGRTGELFF. The CDR3, as DNA: TGCGCCAGCAGCTTATTCAGCGGGGGGCGCACCGGGGAGCTGTTTTTT. Based on the CDR3 plus reference TRBV5-1 and TRBJ2-2, the full variable domain is KAGVTQTPRYLIKTRGQQVTLSCSPISGHRSVSWYQQTPGQGLQFLFEYFSETQRNKGNFPGRFSGRQFSNSRSEMNVSTLELGDSALYLCASSLFSGGRTGELFFGEGSRLTVL.

The CDR3 protein is CASIPVQGTEAFF. As DNA, the CDR3 is TGTGCCAGTATTCCGGTTCAGGGGACTGAAGCTTTCTTT. V gene TRBV19 combines with J gene TRBJ1-1; D possibly corresponds to TRBD1 (6 bases). Germline V gives CDR1 LNHDA, CDR2 SQIVND (reference sequence). V shed 7 bases and J shed 5 bases, with 14 bases lying between them. CDR3 length: 13 residues.

This chain links TRBV10-2 with TRBJ1-1; the D is unclear. V was clipped by 6 bases and J by 0 bases, with 17 bases between them. This CDR3 has 16 amino acids. Germline V gene lookup returns CDR1 WSHSY and CDR2 SAAADI. The DNA of the CDR3 is TGCGCCAGCAGGGATCGGGCCTATTGGTTGAACACTGAAGCTTTCTTT. It specifies CASRDRAYWLNTEAFF.

This chain links TRBV19 with TRBJ1-1; 8 nucleotides agree with TRBD1. Trimming cost V 3 bases and J 1 base; bases outside gene matches: 10. This CDR3 has 17 residues. The germline V gene has CDR1 LNHDA and CDR2 SQIVND (reference sequence). Here the CDR3 DNA reads TGTGCCAGTAGTATTCTATTCACCGGGACAGGGAACACTGAAGCTTTCTTT. Encoded protein: CASSILFTGTGNTEAFF.

The chain has TRBV18 and TRBJ1-2; no clear D. The CDR3 totals 14 residues. Trimming took 3 bases from V and 4 from J, leaving 12 bases between them. Per the germline V gene, CDR1 is KGHSH and CDR2 is LQKENI. The CDR3 DNA is TGTGCCAGCTCACCCGGGGAGGGCGGCTATGGCTACACCTTC. This codes for CASSPGEGGYGYTF.

Details on this clone: The sample holds other DNA sequences that translate to the same CDR3. The genes are TRBV7-9 and TRBJ1-1; D is ambiguous. The germline gives CDR1 SEHNR, CDR2 FQNEAQ (reference sequence). Trimming left V 5 bases short and J 0 bases short, with 7 bases between. CDR3 size: 13 residues. Written as DNA, the CDR3 is TGTGCCAGCAGCCCGACGGTGAACACTGAAGCTTTCTTT. This sequence encodes CASSPTVNTEAFF.